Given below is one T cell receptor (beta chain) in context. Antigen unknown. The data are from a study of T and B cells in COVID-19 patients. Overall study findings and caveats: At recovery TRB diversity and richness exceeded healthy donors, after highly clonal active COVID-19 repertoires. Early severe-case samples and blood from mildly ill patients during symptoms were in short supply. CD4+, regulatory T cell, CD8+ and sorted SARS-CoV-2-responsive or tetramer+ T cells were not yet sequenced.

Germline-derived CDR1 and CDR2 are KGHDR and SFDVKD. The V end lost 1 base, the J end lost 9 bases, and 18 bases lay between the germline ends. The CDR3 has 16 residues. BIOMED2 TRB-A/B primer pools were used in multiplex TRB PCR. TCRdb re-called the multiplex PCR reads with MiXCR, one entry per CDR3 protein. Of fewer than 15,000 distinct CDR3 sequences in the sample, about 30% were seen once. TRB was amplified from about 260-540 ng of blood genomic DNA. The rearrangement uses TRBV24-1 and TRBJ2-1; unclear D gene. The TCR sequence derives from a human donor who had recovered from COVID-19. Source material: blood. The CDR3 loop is CATSDFGRDRTGEQFF. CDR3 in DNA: TGTGCCACCAGTGATTTTGGGCGCGACCGGACCGGTGAGCAGTTCTTC.